The 3 T cell receptor beta chains below all came from one sample that was sequenced in a study of T cell responses to AZD1222 COVID-19 vaccine. Produced via immunoSEQ multiplex PCR; TCRdb's table is partial and in-frame only. This sample has about 110,000 clones, with around 90% found just once. Sequences were derived from peripheral blood, sampled on day 0 of AZD1222 vaccination. These receptors were taken from an adult in good health.

The chain links TRBV7-9 to TRBJ1-4, with D tentatively TRBD1 (6 bases). CDR1 SEHNR and CDR2 FQNEAQ come from the germline V gene (reference sequence). V lost 5 bases and J lost 8, with 18 bases in between. This CDR3 region has 15 residues. This chain's CDR3 is CASSPPGADREKLFF. The DNA for the CDR3 is TGTGCCAGCAGCCCTCCGGGGGCAGATCGAGAAAAACTGTTTTTT.

This chain joins TRBV7-2 and TRBJ1-4; 7 bases agree with TRBD1. Trimming removed 5 bases from V and 6 bases from J; junction bases left unmatched: 12. The CDR3 extends over 16 amino acids. CDR1 and CDR2 from the germline V gene are SGHTA and FQGNSA. The chain's CDR3 is CASSLFGGTVDEKLFF. The CDR3 DNA sequence: TGTGCCAGCAGCCTGTTTGGGGGGACAGTCGATGAAAAACTGTTTTTT.

The rearrangement joins TRBV7-8 to TRBJ2-7, with D tentatively TRBD1 (5 bases). Trimming removed 2 bases at V and 3 bases at J, with 14 bases between. The length of the CDR3 is 15 residues. CDR1 is SGHVS, CDR2 FQNEAQ, per germline. The CDR3 DNA follows: TGTGCCAGCAGCTTATACCTCCAGGGCTGCTACGAGCAGTACTTC. It translates to CASSLYLQGCYEQYF.